Shown below are 6 T cell receptor beta chains from a single sample sequenced in a study of patients and donors after allogeneic stem cell transplantation. TCRdb processed the RT-PCR reads anew with MiXCR; each CDR3 protein has one entry. The table has 150,000 to 200,000 distinct CDR3 sequences, 24% seen once. Sequenced: blood, either unsorted or a sorted T cell fraction (not recorded which). These receptor sequences come from a human donor who was either an allogeneic HSCT recipient or a stem cell or donor lymphocyte infusion donor (not recorded which). It is not recorded whose cells these are; they may come from a transplant donor.

The chain recombines TRBV29-1 with TRBJ2-1, with unresolved D. This CDR3 is 14 amino acids long. V was cut by 7 bases and J by 0 bases, with 13 bases left in between. Germline V gene sequence: CDR1 SQVTM, CDR2 ANQGSEA. The CDR3: CSAGTSASYNEQFF. The CDR3 nucleotides are TGCAGCGCCGGAACGTCCGCCTCCTACAATGAGCAGTTCTTC.

The V call is TRBV11-2, the J call TRBJ2-3; 9 nucleotides agree with TRBD1. CDR1 is SGHAT, CDR2 FQNNGV, per germline. Trimming removed 11 bases from V and 4 bases from J; junction bases left unmatched: 4. This CDR3 region has 12 residues. CDR3 in amino acids: CAGQGLADTQYF. For the CDR3, the DNA is TGTGCCGGACAGGGGTTGGCAGATACGCAGTATTTT.

This clonotype has a handful of counts. The gene calls are TRBV12-3 or TRBV12-4 and TRBJ1-2; weak D call: TRBD1 (6 bases). Trimming removed 5 bases at V and 1 base at J, with 14 bases between. The length of the CDR3 is 15 residues. CDR3: CASSLSNRDNYGYTF. The CDR3 nucleotides are TGTGCCAGCAGTCTAAGCAACAGGGATAACTATGGCTACACCTTC.

The chain couples TRBV29-1 to TRBJ2-3; D is ambiguous. The CDR3 totals 13 residues. The germline gives CDR1 SQVTM, CDR2 ANQGSEA. Deletions cut 6 bases from V and 4 bases from J, with 14 bases between. The CDR3 sequence: CSVDGSIADTQYF. The CDR3 nucleotides are TGCAGCGTGGACGGCTCCATAGCAGATACGCAGTATTTT.

The rearrangement uses TRBV5-1 and TRBJ1-5, with 10 bases lining up with TRBD1. Germline-derived CDR1 and CDR2 are SGHRS and YFSETQ. The CDR3 consists of 14 residues. The junction had 8 bases not matched to a gene; V was cut back by 3 bases and J by 11 bases. For the CDR3, the DNA is TGCGCCAGCAGCTGGGGACAGGGGAGTCAAGCCCAGCATTTT. It is translated as CASSWGQGSQAQHF.

This clonotype was seen many times. The chain uses TRBV11-1 and TRBJ1-1, with D tentatively TRBD1 (6 bases). Germline values: CDR1 SGHAT, CDR2 FQDESV (reference sequence). The CDR3 consists of 13 residues. Trimming pared 1 base from V and 5 bases from J, leaving 8 bases between. CDR3 loop: CASSLGTETEAFF. For the CDR3, the DNA is TGTGCCAGCAGCTTAGGGACAGAAACTGAAGCTTTCTTT.